This T cell receptor (beta chain) was sequenced for a study of response to subunit inactivated influenza vaccine. The study's findings and limits: Few new T cells, the authors suggested, are recruited by each seasonal influenza vaccination.

Points on this clonotype: Its antigen is unidentified.

CDR3 length: 13 amino acids. V trimming: 5 bases; J trimming: 6 bases; junction bases outside the gene matches: 4. Germline V CDR1 and CDR2: MDHEN, SYDVKM. TCRdb fed the RT-PCR reads into MiXCR, producing one record per CDR3 protein. The table lists 300,000 to 350,000 distinct CDR3 sequences, less than 25% of them singletons, with roughly a tenth in the top ten. The genes are TRBV28 and TRBJ2-7; 10 bases are shared with TRBD1. The source is a man in his fifties or sixties who received an inactivated influenza vaccine. The sample was PBMCs from blood, taken less than 22 months after vaccination. In DNA form, the CDR3 reads TGTGCCAGCAGTCCCGGGACAGGGGTCGAGCAGTACTTC. Its protein is CASSPGTGVEQYF.